Listed below are T cell receptor beta chains from one sample, sequenced in a study of cytomegalovirus exposure and HLA in healthy donors. Clones were sequenced by immunoSEQ multiplex PCR, and TCRdb holds only the in-frame ones, with some missing. The sample has about 130,000 clones; roughly 76% are singletons. The sequenced material came from PBMCs. Every receptor here comes from a woman in her sixties or seventies in good health and CMV-seropositive. CDR3s include the opening cysteine and the closing phenylalanine or tryptophan.

J gene | V gene | CDR3 protein
TRBJ2-3 | TRBV29-1 | CSAQYSDTQYF
TRBJ2-1 | TRBV5-1 | CASRGARNYNEQFF
TRBJ2-3 | TRBV15 | CATSRGMAGATDTQYF
TRBJ1-2 | TRBV18 | CASSLTTGTGGLYGYTF
TRBJ1-4 | TRBV6-6 | CASSLNRGSLGKLFF
TRBJ2-5 | TRBV13 | CASSPNRETQYF
TRBJ2-3 | TRBV18 | CASSPRSGGLSADTQYF
TRBJ2-3 | TRBV29-1 | CSVFSGRLTTDTQYF
TRBJ1-1 | TRBV11-2 | CASSLEARVTEAFF
TRBJ2-1 | TRBV5-6 | CASSLWTSGYNEQFF
TRBJ1-5 | TRBV19 | CASNTEPFSNQPQHF
TRBJ2-7 | TRBV10-3 | CAISESALRVYEQYF
TRBJ2-7 | TRBV14 | CASSAQGYEQYF
TRBJ1-1 | TRBV7-2 | CASSSNGAFF
TRBJ1-4 | TRBV19 | CASSIARDSPNEKLFF
TRBJ1-5 | TRBV30 | CAWSVINSNQPQHF
TRBJ2-7 | TRBV9 | CASSVDTGTSYEQYF
TRBJ2-4 | TRBV4-1 | CASSHRAGLAKNIQYF
TRBJ2-6 | TRBV6-4 | CASGPGVSSGANVLTF
TRBJ2-7 | TRBV6-6 | CASTPGAGESYEQYF
TRBJ1-2 | TRBV7-2 | CASSIPSGQGQGYTF
TRBJ2-3 | TRBV11-1 | CASSSHGKGTDTQYF
TRBJ1-2 | TRBV6-1 | CASSPNQGAYGYTF
TRBJ2-7 | TRBV6-1 | CASSEVPRTRRYF
TRBJ1-2 | TRBV30 | CAWTVGQGRSGYTF
TRBJ2-7 | TRBV7-9 | CASRPGLAESSYEQYF
TRBJ2-2 | TRBV7-3 | CASSPARRGTGELFF